These 21 T cell receptor beta chains came from one sample sequenced in a study of T cell repertoires in cytomegalovirus infection. No antigen has been assigned to these receptors. MiXCR was run by TCRdb on the reads, yielding one entry per CDR3 protein. The sample includes under 200,000 distinct CDR3 sequences, roughly 20% of them seen just once. Sample: CD8+ T cells from cultured PBMCs, taken from culture after CMV antigen stimulation. Receptors were obtained from a human donor in good health (CMV status not recorded). Some clones in this sample may be carry-over from other donors' samples.

The V and J genes are TRBV7-6 and TRBJ1-2; TRBD1 is a possible D gene (5 bases). The CDR3 runs to 16 residues. The V gene lost 5 bases and the J gene lost 4 bases, with 20 bases spanning the gap. CDR1 SGHVS and CDR2 FNYEAQ come from the germline V gene. In DNA form, the CDR3 reads TGTGCCAGCAGCCCCATTGAAGGGGATACACCCTATGGCTACACCTTC. This encodes CASSPIEGDTPYGYTF. Looking up the rest from reference TRBV7-6 and TRBJ1-2 gives the full variable domain: GAGVSQSPRYKVTKRGQDVALRCDPISGHVSLYWYRQALGQGPEFLTYFNYEAQQDKSGLPNDRFSAERPEGSISTLTIQRTEQRDSAMYRCASSPIEGDTPYGYTFGSGTRLTVV.

The chain has TRBV7-8 and TRBJ2-7; tentatively, D is TRBD2 (6 bases). Germline lookup yields CDR1 SGHVS and CDR2 FQNEAQ. Trimming took 5 bases from V and 7 from J, leaving 21 bases between them. This CDR3 spans 15 amino acids. The CDR3 here is CASSGRGGTRGEQYF. The CDR3 nucleotides are TGTGCCAGCAGCGGTAGGGGCGGCACCCGGGGGGAGCAGTACTTC.

The gene calls are TRBV15 and TRBJ2-7, with D unclear. The germline gives CDR1 LNHNV, CDR2 YYDKDF (reference sequence). This CDR3 is built from 13 residues. The ends were cut back, 4 bases at V and 0 bases at J, with 7 bases in the middle. The CDR3 here is CATSTGNSYEQYF. CDR3 nucleotide sequence: TGTGCCACCAGCACAGGCAACTCCTACGAGCAGTACTTC.

This clonotype was observed many times. The chain uses TRBV7-8 and TRBJ1-4; TRBD1 might be the D (5 bases). This CDR3 spans 15 amino acids. Germline CDR1 reads SGHVS; CDR2 reads FQNEAQ. Between the trimmed V and J ends, which lost 0 bases and 5 bases, there was a span of 10 bases. The CDR3 DNA reads TGTGCCAGCAGCTTAGCCCAGGGATGGAATGAAAAACTGTTTTTT. Its protein is CASSLAQGWNEKLFF.

This clonotype showed up just a few times. CDR3 loop: CASSLPGWNQPQHF. CDR3 nucleotides: TGTGCCAGCAGCTTACCAGGGTGGAATCAGCCCCAGCATTTT. The genes are TRBV7-2 and TRBJ1-5, with D possibly being TRBD1 (5 bases). The CDR3 covers 14 residues. V lost 2 bases to trimming and J lost 4 bases, with 9 bases between them. The V gene's germline CDR1 is SGHTA and CDR2 FQGNSA.

This clonotype was counted only a few times. V gene TRBV27 combines with J gene TRBJ2-1; 8 positions agree with TRBD2. The V gene's germline CDR1 is MNHEY and CDR2 SMNVEV (reference sequence). This CDR3 region has 14 residues. The ends lost 4 bases at V and 2 bases at J; junction bases unmatched: 1. The CDR3, as DNA: TGTGCCAGCAGTTCGGGACTAGCCTACAATGAGCAGTTCTTC. It encodes CASSSGLAYNEQFF.

The chain is built from TRBV4-1 and TRBJ1-1, with a weak D call TRBD1 (6 bases). With 4 bases removed from V and 1 base from J, the gap between germline ends came to 16 bases. There are 16 residues in the CDR3. The germline CDR1 and CDR2 sequences are MGHRA and YSYEKL. The CDR3 sequence: CASSLPQGGGNTEAFF. The CDR3 DNA reads as TGCGCCAGCAGCCTTCCTCAAGGAGGGGGGAACACTGAAGCTTTCTTT.

This CDR3 reads CASGQYTGELFF. The CDR3 DNA reads TGTGCCAGCGGACAGTACACCGGGGAGCTGTTTTTT. This chain links TRBV7-9 with TRBJ2-2, with D maybe TRBD1 (6 bases). The CDR3 runs to 12 residues. Deletions cut 8 bases from V and 3 bases from J, with 7 bases between. Looked up from germline, CDR1 is SEHNR and CDR2 is FQNEAQ (reference sequence). Full variable domain (rest looked up from reference TRBV7-9 and TRBJ2-2): DTGVSQNPRHKITKRGQNVTFRCDPISEHNRLYWYRQTLGQGPEFLTYFQNEAQLEKSRLLSDRFSAERPKGSFSTLEIQRTEQGDSAMYLCASGQYTGELFFGEGSRLTVL.

The V call is TRBV6-1, the J call TRBJ1-5; the match to TRBD1 covers 7 bases. Germline V gene sequence: CDR1 MNHNS, CDR2 SASEGT. With V trimmed by 2 bases and J by 0 bases, 7 bases remained unmatched. The CDR3 extends over 17 amino acids. CDR3 DNA sequence: TGTGCCAGCAGTGAATATAACAGGGGAATTAGCAATCAGCCCCAGCATTTT. Translation: CASSEYNRGISNQPQHF.

The chain combines TRBV6-6 with TRBJ2-2, with a possible D match to TRBD1 (5 bases). The V gene's germline CDR1 is MNHNY and CDR2 SVGAGI (reference sequence). Trimming took 2 bases from V and 11 from J, leaving 18 bases between them. This CDR3 contains 15 residues. CDR3 bases: TGTGCCAGCAGTTACCCTACGGATCCCCAGGGCGAGCTGTTTTTT. This gives the protein CASSYPTDPQGELFF.

This clonotype was found many times. The chain joins TRBV6-2 or TRBV6-3 to TRBJ2-1; D gene uncertain. The CDR3 contains 11 residues. Between the trimmed V and J ends, which lost 2 bases and 7 bases, there was a span of 3 bases. CDR1 and CDR2 from the germline V gene are MNHEY and SVGEGT. The CDR3 protein is CASSYGNEQFF. The CDR3 region has the DNA TGTGCCAGCAGTTACGGGAATGAGCAGTTCTTC.

The gene calls are TRBV7-2 and TRBJ2-3; 14 bases are a match to TRBD2. Germline CDR1 is SGHTA and CDR2 is FQGNSA. V gave up 5 bases and J gave up 2 bases; unmatched junction bases: 9. The CDR3 sequence is 18 residues long. Here the CDR3 DNA reads TGTGCCAGCAGCACGGGACTAGCGGGGGAAATGTCCACAGATACGCAGTATTTT. It yields the protein CASSTGLAGEMSTDTQYF.

The chain links TRBV6-5 to TRBJ2-4; no clear D gene. CDR1 MNHEY and CDR2 SVGAGI come from the germline V gene. The germline V and J ends were trimmed by 5 bases and 0 bases, with 8 bases remaining between them. This CDR3 is built from 14 residues. The CDR3 DNA reads TGTGCCAGCAGTAACACACTAGCCAAAAACATTCAGTACTTC. It yields the protein CASSNTLAKNIQYF.

The chain has TRBV4-1 and TRBJ1-2; D is perhaps TRBD1 (5 bases). The V gene's germline CDR1 is MGHRA and CDR2 YSYEKL. Trimming cost V 4 bases and J 3 bases, with 24 bases left between them. There are 18 residues in the CDR3. In DNA, the CDR3 is TGCGCCAGCAGCCCACTATTCACCGGGACGGCCGGCTACTATGGCTACACCTTC. It translates to CASSPLFTGTAGYYGYTF.

The table lists this clonotype with a few counts. This chain joins TRBV12-5 and TRBJ2-5; TRBD1 matches 8 bases. CDR3 length: 17 amino acids. With V trimmed by 2 bases and J by 4 bases, 12 bases remained unmatched. CDR1 is LGHNT and CDR2 is FRNRAP in the germline V gene. Written as DNA, the CDR3 is TGTGCTAGTGGTTTGACCCTGACAGGGGACAGGCGAGAGACCCAGTACTTC. It translates to CASGLTLTGDRRETQYF.

This clonotype was detected only once. V is TRBV20-1 and J is TRBJ1-1; a weak D match, TRBD1 (6 bases). V was trimmed by 1 base and J by 1 base, leaving 13 bases between them. The CDR3 spans 15 residues. Germline assignment: CDR1 DFQATT and CDR2 SNEGSKA (reference sequence). The CDR3 region is CSARGRARGNTEAFF. The CDR3 DNA reads TGCAGTGCTAGAGGTAGGGCCAGGGGGAACACTGAAGCTTTCTTT.

This clonotype has a handful of counts. The chain joins TRBV19 to TRBJ1-1, with a weak D call TRBD1 (6 bases). The CDR3 extends over 12 amino acids. Deletions cut 10 bases from V and 5 bases from J, with 14 bases between. CDR1 and CDR2 from the germline V gene are LNHDA and SQIVND (reference sequence). Written as DNA, the CDR3 is TGTGCCACCGAGGGGGGGGCTACTGAAGCTTTCTTT. It is translated as CATEGGATEAFF.

The rearrangement joins TRBV7-9 to TRBJ2-4; D perhaps matches TRBD1 (5 bases). Per germline, CDR1 SEHNR and CDR2 FQNEAQ (reference sequence). The CDR3 consists of 16 residues. Trimming removed 4 bases at V and 0 bases at J, with 13 bases between. DNA of the CDR3: TGTGCCAGCAGCTCGACCTACAGGAGAGCCAAAAACATTCAGTACTTC. Protein product: CASSSTYRRAKNIQYF.

There are a few counts of this clonotype. The V gene is TRBV7-8, the J gene TRBJ1-5; tentatively, D is TRBD1 (6 bases). The CDR3 has 15 residues. CDR1 and CDR2 from the germline V gene are SGHVS and FQNEAQ. Trimming left V 6 bases short and J 6 bases short, with 18 bases between. The CDR3 loop reads CASSPRQVLSQPQHF. For the CDR3, the DNA is TGTGCCAGCAGTCCGAGACAGGTACTCAGTCAGCCCCAGCATTTT.

A few counts support this clonotype. This chain uses TRBV10-3 with TRBJ2-3, with TRBD1 identical over 7 bases. This CDR3 region has 19 residues. Germline CDR1 and CDR2: ENHRY and SYGVKD. J was trimmed by 2 bases and V by 4 bases; bases with no gene match: 18. CDR3 sequence (DNA): TGTGCCATCAGTGTGACTAAAACCGGGACAGCGTCTCCCACAGATACGCAGTATTTT. It translates to CAISVTKTGTASPTDTQYF.

V is TRBV12-3 or TRBV12-4 and J is TRBJ1-4; D gene ambiguous. The germline V and J ends were trimmed by 3 bases and 5 bases, with 10 bases remaining between them. This CDR3 is built from 14 residues. CDR3 nucleotide sequence: TGTGCCAGCAGTTTCCCCAGCTTAAATGAAAAACTGTTTTTT. Translation: CASSFPSLNEKLFF.